This TCR beta chain was sequenced during a study of cytomegalovirus exposure and HLA in healthy donors. Whole-study context: An early data release held 79 million or so unique TCRs from HLA-typed donors. Study results and limitations: A later analysis reported that several of the most significant clusters appeared to be linked to common viral pathogens, among them Epstein-Barr virus. Rarity marked most TCR sequences, yet some public TCRs occurred in many donors.

PCR was performed using 60 Vbeta and 13 Jbeta primers. Profiling relied on immunoSEQ multiplex PCR, and the TCRdb table lists in-frame clones only, not all of them. The sample carries 110,000 to 150,000 clones, roughly 82% recorded once. Details on this clone: Its specificity is not known.

Germline CDR1 SGHDT, CDR2 YYEEEE. CDR3 length: 13 residues. Trimming pared 4 bases from V and 2 bases from J, leaving 8 bases between. Sequencing was done on a sample of PBMCs. V is TRBV5-6 and J is TRBJ2-3; D not certain. This clonotype was obtained from a man aged 30 to 45 in good health and CMV-seronegative. The chain's CDR3 is CASSTDNTDTQYF. In nucleotides, the CDR3 is TGTGCCAGCAGCACCGACAACACAGATACGCAGTATTTT.